This paragraph covers one T cell receptor beta chain sequence. Its antigen remains unidentified. The sample belongs to a study of T cell responses to AZD1222 COVID-19 vaccine. Study conclusions and caveats: Donors in the cohort were predominantly white British and more often female, and clonal diversity was possibly underestimated. Baseline antibody screening turned up just a handful of seropositive AZD1222 recipients.

Clones were sequenced by immunoSEQ multiplex PCR, and TCRdb holds only the in-frame ones, with some missing. The sample has about 120,000 clones; about 85% are singletons. CDR1 is SGHRS and CDR2 is YFSETQ in the germline V gene. Trimming at V came to 1 base and at J to 6 bases, leaving 11 bases not matched to a gene. This CDR3 spans 17 amino acids. The receptor comes from an adult in good health. The chain employs TRBV5-1 and TRBJ2-5, with 11 nucleotides matching TRBD2. The source was peripheral blood, collected on day 0 of AZD1222 vaccination. Here the CDR3 DNA reads TGCGCCAGCAGCTTGCTCTCTAGCGGGGGGCCTCAGAAGACCCAGTACTTC. This gives the protein CASSLLSSGGPQKTQYF.